The rows below give T cell receptor beta chains drawn from one sample of a study of human T cells and chemical hapten exposure. Each CDR3 protein gets one entry after TCRdb re-called the RACE reads with MiXCR. Of some 350,000 distinct CDR3 sequences in the sample, 6% to 8.5% were seen once. The sequencing here drew on whole blood, taken in connection with sensitization to the hapten diphenylcyclopropenone (DPC). These TCRs come from a woman younger than 35 with alopecia areata. Some clones in this sample may be carry-over from other donors' samples. Both conserved end residues are part of each CDR3. Fields, in order: D gene, J gene, V gene, clone size, CDR3 length, CDR3 protein, CDR3 DNA. D genes are given only for firm matches. The listing skips clone size in some rows; elsewhere it reads once, few, many or a size class.

>-|TRBJ2-6|TRBV3-1|-|19
CASSQDWAGKGSGANVLTF
TGTGCCAGCAGCCAAGATTGGGCGGGAAAAGGCTCTGGGGCCAACGTCCTGACTTTC
>-|TRBJ2-3|TRBV6-2/TRBV6-3|-|15
CASSGQGAGADTQYF
TGTGCCAGCTCCGGTCAGGGGGCGGGAGCAGATACGCAGTATTTT
>-|TRBJ1-1|TRBV4-2|few|15
CASSQDYRENTEAFF
TGTGCCAGCAGCCAAGATTATCGGGAGAACACTGAAGCTTTCTTT
>TRBD1|TRBJ2-2|TRBV6-5|-|16
CASSYYRTGNTGELFF
TGTGCCAGCAGTTACTACCGGACAGGGAACACCGGGGAGCTGTTTTTT
>TRBD1|TRBJ1-6|TRBV20-1|-|16
CSARDERDRSGGPLHF
TGCAGTGCTAGAGATGAGCGGGACAGGTCAGGGGGGCCCCTCCACTTT
>TRBD1|TRBJ1-4|TRBV12-3/TRBV12-4|many|17
CASSSGTGGFSNEKLFF
TGTGCCAGCAGTTCTGGGACAGGGGGCTTTAGTAATGAAAAACTGTTTTTT
>-|TRBJ1-2|TRBV28|many|14
CASSLTRTDYGYTF
TGTGCCAGCAGTCTCACTCGGACAGACTATGGCTACACCTTC
>-|TRBJ2-5|TRBV5-1|-|15
CASSPAGLVQETQYF
TGCGCCAGCAGCCCGGCGGGGCTAGTCCAAGAGACCCAGTACTTC
>TRBD1|TRBJ2-2|TRBV12-3/TRBV12-4|few|13
CASSRTGSWELFF
TGTGCCAGCAGTCGGACAGGGTCCTGGGAGCTGTTTTTT
>-|TRBJ2-3|TRBV29-1|many|12
CSVEKRTDTQYF
TGCAGCGTTGAAAAGAGGACAGATACGCAGTATTTT
>TRBD1|TRBJ1-5|TRBV6-2/TRBV6-3|-|14
CASSYETGNQPQHF
TGTGCCAGCAGTTACGAGACAGGGAATCAGCCCCAGCATTTT
>-|TRBJ1-3|TRBV20-1|-|14
CSAASTDSGNTIYF
TGCAGTGCCGCGAGTACCGACTCTGGAAACACCATATATTTT
>-|TRBJ1-1|TRBV7-9|few|13
CASSLLGEIGAFF
TGTGCCAGCAGCTTACTAGGGGAGATTGGGGCTTTCTTT
>-|TRBJ2-2|TRBV18|many|15
CASSKGVANTGELFF
TGTGCCAGCTCAAAGGGAGTGGCGAACACCGGGGAGCTGTTTTTT
>-|TRBJ2-3|TRBV29-1|many|18
CSAAISGGSFPSTDTQYF
TGCAGTGCCGCGATATCGGGGGGCTCATTTCCAAGCACAGATACGCAGTATTTT
>-|TRBJ1-4|TRBV25-1|few|15
CASNGGLATNEKLFF
TGTGCCAGCAATGGGGGGCTTGCAACTAATGAAAAACTGTTTTTT
>-|TRBJ2-7|TRBV5-1|-|14
CASSSRGAGYEQYF
TGCGCCAGCAGCTCCAGGGGCGCCGGCTACGAGCAGTACTTC
>-|TRBJ1-5|TRBV4-2|-|14
CASSQEGRGQPQHF
TGTGCCAGCAGCCAAGAAGGCAGGGGACAGCCCCAGCATTTT
>-|TRBJ2-5|TRBV29-1|many|13
CSVPSGVDVTQYF
TGCAGCGTCCCATCGGGGGTAGATGTGACCCAGTACTTC
>-|TRBJ1-1|TRBV29-1|-|13
CSAGLALNTEAFF
TGCAGCGCTGGCCTGGCCCTGAACACTGAAGCTTTCTTT
>-|TRBJ2-3|TRBV20-1|-|15
CSAPGGRTRGDTQYF
TGCAGTGCTCCCGGTGGCAGAACTAGGGGAGATACGCAGTATTTT
>TRBD1|TRBJ1-6|TRBV28|once|16
CASSQATGGSNSPLHF
TGTGCCAGCAGTCAAGCGACAGGGGGTTCAAATTCACCCCTCCACTTT
>TRBD1|TRBJ2-6|TRBV6-5|many|13
CASSYVRTGDMTF
TGTGCCAGCAGTTACGTCCGGACAGGTGACATGACTTTC
>-|TRBJ2-6|TRBV5-1|-|15
CASSYGNSGANVLTF
TGCGCCAGCAGCTACGGAAACTCTGGGGCCAACGTCCTGACTTTC
>-|TRBJ1-2|TRBV3-1|-|17
CASSHPHQGVGNYGYTF
TGTGCCAGCAGCCATCCCCACCAGGGCGTGGGAAACTATGGCTACACCTTC
>-|TRBJ1-4|TRBV13|-|11
CASSEGEKLFF
TGTGCCAGCAGCGAGGGGGAAAAACTGTTTTTT
>-|TRBJ2-3|TRBV24-1|-|13
CATSDFVTDTQYF
TGTGCCACCAGTGATTTTGTCACAGATACGCAGTATTTT
>TRBD2|TRBJ2-3|TRBV15|-|18
CATSREGTSGDPTDTQYF
TGTGCCACCAGCAGAGAGGGGACTAGCGGGGACCCGACAGATACGCAGTATTTT
>-|TRBJ2-7|TRBV25-1|many|15
CASSESRALSYEQYF
TGTGCCAGCAGTGAATCCAGGGCCCTGTCCTACGAGCAGTACTTC
>-|TRBJ1-5|TRBV6-1|-|18
CASSQSPSPTGATQPQHF
TGTGCCAGCAGTCAGTCCCCAAGTCCCACGGGAGCAACTCAGCCCCAGCATTTT
>-|TRBJ1-4|TRBV6-5|few|14
CASSPRGVGEKLFF
TGTGCCAGCAGCCCCAGGGGCGTTGGCGAAAAACTGTTTTTT
>TRBD1|TRBJ2-2|TRBV12-3/TRBV12-4|-|15
CAISSGTGPTGELFF
TGTGCCATCTCCTCCGGGACAGGGCCGACCGGGGAGCTGTTTTTT
>-|TRBJ1-4|TRBV7-9|-|16
CASSLVVYTGNEKLFF
TGTGCCAGCAGCTTAGTCGTGTACACAGGGAACGAAAAACTGTTTTTT
>TRBD2|TRBJ2-3|TRBV4-1|few|17
CASSQEAGGGATDTQYF
TGCGCCAGCAGCCAAGAGGCGGGCGGGGGGGCTACAGATACGCAGTATTTT
>TRBD2|TRBJ2-3|TRBV20-1|many|16
CSARRGSGGPQDTQYF
TGCAGTGCTAGACGGGGTAGCGGGGGCCCCCAGGATACGCAGTATTTT
>-|TRBJ1-2|TRBV7-9|-|16
CASRQAGAYGGNGYTF
TGTGCCAGCAGACAGGCAGGGGCCTATGGAGGGAATGGCTACACCTTC
>-|TRBJ1-2|TRBV7-9|-|13
CASSPTGLNGYTF
TGTGCCAGCAGCCCAACAGGGCTAAATGGCTACACCTTC
>TRBD2|TRBJ2-5|TRBV12-5|-|15
CASGLGTSGDETQYF
TGTGCTAGTGGTCTCGGGACTAGCGGGGACGAGACCCAGTACTTC
>TRBD1|TRBJ1-6|TRBV5-5|-|15
CASSLYTGANSPLHF
TGTGCCAGCAGCTTGTACACAGGGGCTAATTCACCCCTCCACTTT
>-|TRBJ2-3|TRBV4-3|-|15
CASSQVKTGTDTQYF
TGCGCCAGCAGCCAAGTCAAGACTGGCACAGATACGCAGTATTTT
>-|TRBJ1-4|TRBV5-1|-|13
CASATGIQEKLFF
TGCGCCAGCGCCACAGGGATTCAAGAAAAACTGTTTTTT
>TRBD1|TRBJ1-1|TRBV12-3/TRBV12-4|-|12
CASSLTGGEAFF
TGTGCCAGCAGTTTAACAGGGGGTGAAGCTTTCTTT
>TRBD1|TRBJ2-1|TRBV24-1|many|16
CATSFPQGAIRNEQFF
TGTGCCACCAGTTTTCCCCAGGGGGCTATCAGGAATGAGCAGTTCTTC
>-|TRBJ1-3|TRBV4-3|few|18
CASSQEGNRVSSGNTIYF
TGCGCCAGCAGCCAAGAAGGTAACAGGGTTAGCTCTGGAAACACCATATATTTT
>TRBD1|TRBJ1-1|TRBV29-1|many|12
CSVGQANTEAFF
TGCAGCGTGGGACAGGCGAACACTGAAGCTTTCTTT